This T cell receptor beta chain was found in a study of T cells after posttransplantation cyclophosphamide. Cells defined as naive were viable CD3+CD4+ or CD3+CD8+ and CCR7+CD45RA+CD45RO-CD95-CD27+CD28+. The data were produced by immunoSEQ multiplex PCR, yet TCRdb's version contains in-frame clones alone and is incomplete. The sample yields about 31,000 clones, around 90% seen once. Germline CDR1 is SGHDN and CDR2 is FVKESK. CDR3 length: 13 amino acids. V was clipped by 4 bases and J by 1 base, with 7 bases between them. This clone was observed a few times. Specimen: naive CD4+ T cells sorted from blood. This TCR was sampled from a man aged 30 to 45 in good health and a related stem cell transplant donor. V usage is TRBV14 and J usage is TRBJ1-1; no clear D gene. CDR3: CASSLGANTEAFF. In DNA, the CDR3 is TGTGCCAGCAGCCTGGGCGCGAACACTGAAGCTTTCTTT.